This TCR beta chain was sequenced in a study of cytotoxic CD8 clonotypes in ibrutinib-treated CLL (dated by TCRdb to about 2021). Describing the broader study: In this cohort, around 14 patients were treatment-naive and approximately twelve were relapsed/refractory, while under 18 had unmutated IGHV. Partial responses were observed in about 25 patients and complete responses in 2; after a median follow-up of around 68 months, remission was maintained in roughly 14 patients and progression was observed in approximately 12. The response samples were drawn at a median of roughly eleven months into treatment, with a range of about 6 to 36 months. Samples averaged 255,043 productive templates and tens of thousands of productive rearrangements. Longitudinal samples were obtainable from about 30% of the roughly 90 participants in the trial. Cryopreserved peripheral blood mononuclear cells were collected at three points: before therapy, at response, and at either sustained remission or disease progression.

For TCR beta library preparation, roughly 2.2 micrograms of genomic DNA were isolated from cryopreserved PBMCs. High-throughput TCR beta sequencing was performed on longitudinal blood samples from CLL patients receiving ibrutinib monotherapy. The patients took part in an open-label, single-center phase 2 trial of ibrutinib monotherapy. As regards this clone: Its antigen remains undetermined. One junction end does not reproduce the germline sequence, and a read error may be involved.

There are 13 amino acids in the CDR3, from cysteine to phenylalanine inclusive. Solely the CDR3 DNA is kept, with 39 bases framed from the first base. CDR1 and CDR2, looked up from the germline V gene (reference sequence), are SSHAT and FNYEAQ. Findings and caveats that apply to the study as a whole: At baseline, clonality was higher than in age-matched healthy donors and showed a strong correlation with circulating CD8+ T-cell counts. Public clonotypes were rare and either shrank or stayed stable during treatment, and the rise in clonality at ibrutinib response reflected expansion of private clonotypes. Sustained-remission and progressing patients did not have matched sampling times, and lymph node repertoires were not examined. At ibrutinib response clonality went up, during sustained remission it held steady, and at progression it dropped back toward baseline.

Each clonotype received, on average, 10x coverage in deep resolution sequencing performed on a MiSeq, where the target depth lay between 1 in 1 million and 1 in 200,000 T cells. TCR beta libraries were generated with the immunoSEQ hsTCRB Kit. The authors processed their data as follows. The data were analyzed with ImmunoSEQ Analyzer and ImmunoSEQ Data Assistant, and V, D and J gene assignments followed IMGT definitions. Clonality, which ranges from 0 to 1, was calculated by subtracting the normalized Shannon entropy of productive rearrangement frequencies from one. Only overrepresented clonotypes making up at least 0.05% of each patient's repertoire were included in the public clonotype analysis. About a dozen age-matched healthy donor repertoires from immuneACCESS served as clonality controls. Entries here come from immuneACCESS through TCRdb and include only in-frame sequences with V and J called. Some clones fail to appear in such tables; in the studies checked, an unresolved V gene covers under half of the shortfall, and the cause of the remainder is unknown. That table supplies the V and J calls and clone size; D and trimming were determined from the DNA. The sample includes tens of thousands of clones, with roughly 49% observed a single time. Under 20% of the sample lies in the top ten.

This specimen was PBMCs, taken before ibrutinib treatment. The sequence derives from a human donor with chronic lymphocytic leukemia. The chain uses TRBV7-7 and TRBJ2-7; no D gene is confidently identified. At the DNA level, the sequence is TGTGCTAGCAGCTCCGCCCTGGACTACGAGCAGTACTTC. Its protein product is CASSSALDYEQYF.